This paragraph covers one T cell receptor (beta chain) sequence. The data belong to a study of blood T cell repertoires in COVID-19. Method: immunoSEQ multiplex PCR; TCRdb's copy keeps in-frame clones and lacks some. The sample has 150,000 to 200,000 clones, approximately 95% seen once. The J segment lost 0 bases and the V segment lost 7 bases, leaving 7 bases of the junction unmatched. From germline, CDR1 is SQVTM and CDR2 ANQGSEA. The CDR3 loop spans 14 amino acids. Sequences were obtained from peripheral blood. This clonotype originated in a woman aged 55 to 70 with COVID-19, enrolled during active disease. The chain uses TRBV29-1 and TRBJ1-1, with 8 positions matching TRBD1. The CDR3 loop is CSGRTGPVNTEAFF. CDR3 DNA: TGCAGCGGCCGGACAGGGCCAGTGAACACTGAAGCTTTCTTT.